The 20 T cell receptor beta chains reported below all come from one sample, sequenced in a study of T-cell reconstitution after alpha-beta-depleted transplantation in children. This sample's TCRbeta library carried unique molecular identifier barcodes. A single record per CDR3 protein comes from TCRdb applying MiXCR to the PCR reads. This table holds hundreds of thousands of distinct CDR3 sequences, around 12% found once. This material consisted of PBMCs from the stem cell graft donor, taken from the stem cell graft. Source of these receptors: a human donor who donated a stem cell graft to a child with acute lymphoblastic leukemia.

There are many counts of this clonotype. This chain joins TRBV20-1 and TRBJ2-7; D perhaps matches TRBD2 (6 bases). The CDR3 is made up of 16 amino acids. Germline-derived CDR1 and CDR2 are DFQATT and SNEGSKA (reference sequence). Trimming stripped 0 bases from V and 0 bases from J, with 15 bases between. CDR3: CSARDALQRASYEQYF. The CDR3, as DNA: TGCAGTGCTAGAGATGCCCTGCAGCGGGCCTCCTACGAGCAGTACTTC.

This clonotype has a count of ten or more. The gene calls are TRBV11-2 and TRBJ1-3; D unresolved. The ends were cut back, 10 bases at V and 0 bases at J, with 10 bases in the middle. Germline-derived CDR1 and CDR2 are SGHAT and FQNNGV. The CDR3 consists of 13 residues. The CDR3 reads CAISQRSGNTIYF. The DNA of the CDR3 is TGTGCCATCTCCCAACGCTCTGGAAACACCATATATTTT.

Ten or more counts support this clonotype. The CDR3 is CATSSTGTGANVLTF. DNA for the CDR3: TGTGCCACCAGCAGTACAGGAACTGGGGCCAACGTCCTGACTTTC. This chain uses TRBV15 with TRBJ2-6; D is perhaps TRBD1 (5 bases). The V gene lost 3 bases and the J gene lost 2 bases, with 8 bases spanning the gap. CDR1 is LNHNV, CDR2 YYDKDF, per germline (reference sequence). The CDR3 totals 15 residues. Combining the CDR3 with reference TRBV15 and TRBJ2-6 gives the whole variable domain DAMVIQNPRYQVTQFGKPVTLSCSQTLNHNVMYWYQQKSSQAPKLLFHYYDKDFNNEADTPDNFQSRRPNTSFCFLDIRSPGLGDTAMYLCATSSTGTGANVLTFGAGSRLTVL.

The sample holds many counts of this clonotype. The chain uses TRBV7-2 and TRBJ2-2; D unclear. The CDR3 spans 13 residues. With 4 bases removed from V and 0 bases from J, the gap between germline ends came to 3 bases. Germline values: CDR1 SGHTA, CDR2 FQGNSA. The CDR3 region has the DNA TGTGCCAGCAGCTCAGCGAACACCGGGGAGCTGTTTTTT. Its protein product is CASSSANTGELFF.

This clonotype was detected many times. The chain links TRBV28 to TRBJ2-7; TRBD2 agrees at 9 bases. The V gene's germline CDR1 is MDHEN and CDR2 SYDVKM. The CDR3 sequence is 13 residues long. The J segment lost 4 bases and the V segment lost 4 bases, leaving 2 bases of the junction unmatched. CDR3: CASSSLAGYEQYF. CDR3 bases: TGTGCCAGCAGTTCTCTAGCGGGATACGAGCAGTACTTC.

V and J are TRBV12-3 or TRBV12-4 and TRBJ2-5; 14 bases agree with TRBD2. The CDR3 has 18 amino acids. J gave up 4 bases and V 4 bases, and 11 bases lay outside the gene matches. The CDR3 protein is CASSSALTSGGAPETQYF. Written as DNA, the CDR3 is TGTGCCAGCAGTTCCGCCTTGACTAGCGGGGGGGCCCCAGAGACCCAGTACTTC.

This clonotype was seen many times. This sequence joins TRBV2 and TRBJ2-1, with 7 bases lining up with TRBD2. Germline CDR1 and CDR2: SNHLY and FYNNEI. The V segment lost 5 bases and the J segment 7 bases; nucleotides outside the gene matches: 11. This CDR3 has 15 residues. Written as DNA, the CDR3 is TGTGCCAGCAGTCAACTTGGGACTAAGCAAAATGAGCAGTTCTTC. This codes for CASSQLGTKQNEQFF.

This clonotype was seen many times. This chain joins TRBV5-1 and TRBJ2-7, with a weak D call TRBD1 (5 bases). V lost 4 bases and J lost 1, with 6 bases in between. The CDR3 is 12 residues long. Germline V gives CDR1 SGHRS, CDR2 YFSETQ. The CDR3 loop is CASSGQSYEQYF. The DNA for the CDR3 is TGCGCCAGCAGCGGACAATCCTACGAGCAGTACTTC.

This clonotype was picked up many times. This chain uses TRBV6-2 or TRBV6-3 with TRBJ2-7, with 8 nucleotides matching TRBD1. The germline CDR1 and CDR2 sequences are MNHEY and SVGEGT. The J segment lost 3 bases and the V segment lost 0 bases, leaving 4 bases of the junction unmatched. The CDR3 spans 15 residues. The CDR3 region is CASSYSGTGRYEQYF. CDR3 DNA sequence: TGTGCCAGCAGTTACTCTGGGACAGGACGCTACGAGCAGTACTTC.

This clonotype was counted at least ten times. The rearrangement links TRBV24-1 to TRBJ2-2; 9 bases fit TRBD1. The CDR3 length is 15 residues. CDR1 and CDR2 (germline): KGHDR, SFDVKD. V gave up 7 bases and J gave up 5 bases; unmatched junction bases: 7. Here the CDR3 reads CATSLGQGRTGELFF. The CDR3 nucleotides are TGTGCCACCAGCCTCGGACAGGGGCGTACCGGGGAGCTGTTTTTT.

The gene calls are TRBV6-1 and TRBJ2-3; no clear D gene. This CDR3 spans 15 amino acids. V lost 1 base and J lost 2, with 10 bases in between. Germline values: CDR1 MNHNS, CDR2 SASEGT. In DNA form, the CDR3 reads TGTGCCAGCAGTGAAGGTTTGGGCCCCACAGATACGCAGTATTTT. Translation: CASSEGLGPTDTQYF.

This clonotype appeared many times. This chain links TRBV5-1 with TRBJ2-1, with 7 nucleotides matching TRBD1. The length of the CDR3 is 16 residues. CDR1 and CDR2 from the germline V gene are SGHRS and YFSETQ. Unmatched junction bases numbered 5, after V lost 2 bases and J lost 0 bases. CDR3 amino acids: CASSLQGPSSYNEQFF. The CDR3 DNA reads TGCGCCAGCAGCTTACAGGGGCCGAGCTCCTACAATGAGCAGTTCTTC.

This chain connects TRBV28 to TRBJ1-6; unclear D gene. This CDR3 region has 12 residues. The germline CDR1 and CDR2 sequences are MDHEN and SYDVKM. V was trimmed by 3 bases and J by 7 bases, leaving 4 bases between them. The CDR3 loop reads CASSFANSPLHF. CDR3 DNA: TGTGCCAGCAGTTTCGCAAATTCACCCCTCCACTTT. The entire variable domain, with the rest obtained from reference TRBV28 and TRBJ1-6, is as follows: DVKVTQSSRYLVKRTGEKVFLECVQDMDHENMFWYRQDPGLGLRLIYFSYDVKMKEKGDIPEGYSVSREKKERFSLILESASTNQTSMYLCASSFANSPLHFGNGTRLTVT.

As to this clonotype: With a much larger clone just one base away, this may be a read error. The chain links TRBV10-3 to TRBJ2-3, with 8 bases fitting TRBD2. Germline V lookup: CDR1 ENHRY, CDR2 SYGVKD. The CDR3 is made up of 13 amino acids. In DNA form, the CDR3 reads TGTGCCATCAACGGGGGGGCCGAAGATACGCATTATTTT. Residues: CAINGGAEDTHYF.

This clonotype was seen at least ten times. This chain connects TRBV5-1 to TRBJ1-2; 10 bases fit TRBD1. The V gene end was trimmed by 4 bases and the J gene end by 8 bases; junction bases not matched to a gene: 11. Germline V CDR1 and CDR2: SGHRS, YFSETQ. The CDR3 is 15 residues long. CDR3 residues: CASSESTGQGRGYTF. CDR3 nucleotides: TGCGCCAGCAGCGAATCTACGGGACAGGGGCGAGGCTACACCTTC.

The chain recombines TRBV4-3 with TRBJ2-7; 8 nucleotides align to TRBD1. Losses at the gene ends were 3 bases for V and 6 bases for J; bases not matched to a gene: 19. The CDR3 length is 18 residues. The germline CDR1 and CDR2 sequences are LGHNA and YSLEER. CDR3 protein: CASSHGYRGAGGFAEQYF. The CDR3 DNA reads TGCGCCAGCAGCCATGGTTACAGGGGCGCAGGGGGCTTCGCCGAGCAGTACTTC.

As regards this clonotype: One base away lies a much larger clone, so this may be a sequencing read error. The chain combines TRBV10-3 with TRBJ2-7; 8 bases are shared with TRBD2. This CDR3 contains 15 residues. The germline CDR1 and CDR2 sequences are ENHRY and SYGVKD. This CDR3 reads CAISDNREGRYDQYF. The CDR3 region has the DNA TGTGCCATCAGTGATAATCGGGAGGGCCGATACGACCAGTACTTC.

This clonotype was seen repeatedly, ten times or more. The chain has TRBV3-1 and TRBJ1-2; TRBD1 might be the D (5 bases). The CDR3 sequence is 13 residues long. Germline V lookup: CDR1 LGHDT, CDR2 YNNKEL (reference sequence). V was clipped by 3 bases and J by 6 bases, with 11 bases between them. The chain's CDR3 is CASSQPGANGYTF. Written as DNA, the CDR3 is TGTGCCAGCAGCCAGCCCGGGGCGAATGGCTACACCTTC.

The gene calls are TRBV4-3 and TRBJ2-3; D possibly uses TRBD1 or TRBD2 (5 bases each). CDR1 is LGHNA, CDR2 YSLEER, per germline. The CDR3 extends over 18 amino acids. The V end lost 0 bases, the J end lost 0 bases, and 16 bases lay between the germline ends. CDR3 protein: CASSQEGVYGESTDTQYF. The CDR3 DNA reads TGCGCCAGCAGCCAAGAGGGGGTTTACGGGGAAAGCACAGATACGCAGTATTTT.

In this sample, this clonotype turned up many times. The CDR3 spells CASSLVGLDIGGEQFF. CDR3 nucleotide sequence: TGCGCCAGCAGCTTGGTTGGACTAGACATTGGTGGTGAGCAGTTCTTC. V usage is TRBV5-1 and J usage is TRBJ2-1; 7 bases map to TRBD2. Germline V CDR1 and CDR2: SGHRS, YFSETQ. This CDR3 spans 16 amino acids. After removal of 0 bases from V and 9 bases from J, the junction contained 12 bases not matched to a gene.